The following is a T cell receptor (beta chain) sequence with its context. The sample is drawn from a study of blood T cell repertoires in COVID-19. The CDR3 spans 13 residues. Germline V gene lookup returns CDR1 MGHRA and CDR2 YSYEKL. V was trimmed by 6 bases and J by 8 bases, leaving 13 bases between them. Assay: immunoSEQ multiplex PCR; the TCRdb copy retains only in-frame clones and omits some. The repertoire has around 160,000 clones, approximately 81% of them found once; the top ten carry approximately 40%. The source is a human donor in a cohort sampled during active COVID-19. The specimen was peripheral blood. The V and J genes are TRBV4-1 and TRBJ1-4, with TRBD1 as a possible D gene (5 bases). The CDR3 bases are TGCGCCAGCAGGGAGGGGCCGGGGGAAAAACTGTTTTTT. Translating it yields CASREGPGEKLFF.